The subject of this entry is one TCR beta chain. Germline V gene lookup returns CDR1 MGHDK and CDR2 SYGVNS. Between the trimmed V and J ends, which lost 1 base and 6 bases, there was a span of 15 bases. The CDR3 consists of 15 residues. The data derive from a study of blood T cell repertoires in COVID-19. Assay: immunoSEQ multiplex PCR; the TCRdb copy retains only in-frame clones and omits some. Of 90,000 to 110,000 clones in the sample, roughly 80% are singletons; the top ten hold 15% to 17%. The source of this sequence is an elderly woman with acute or convalescent COVID-19. The sample consisted of peripheral blood. This chain joins TRBV25-1 and TRBJ2-5, with D possibly being TRBD1 (5 bases). In nucleotides, the CDR3 is TGTGCCAGCAGTGAATCGCCAGGGCCTAGGCAGACCCAGTACTTC. It encodes CASSESPGPRQTQYF.